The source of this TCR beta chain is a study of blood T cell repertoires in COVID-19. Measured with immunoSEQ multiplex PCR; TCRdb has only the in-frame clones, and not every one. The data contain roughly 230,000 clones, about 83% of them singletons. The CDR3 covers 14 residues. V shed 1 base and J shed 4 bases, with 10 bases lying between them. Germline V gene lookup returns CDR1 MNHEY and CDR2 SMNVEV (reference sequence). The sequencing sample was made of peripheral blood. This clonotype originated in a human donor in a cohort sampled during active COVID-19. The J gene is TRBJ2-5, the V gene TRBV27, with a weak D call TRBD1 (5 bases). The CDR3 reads CASSLFGAGETQYF. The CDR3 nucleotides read TGTGCCAGCAGTTTATTTGGGGCCGGAGAGACCCAGTACTTC.